This entry lists 12 T cell receptor beta chains sequenced from one sample in a study of radiotherapy plus CTLA-4 blockade in lung cancer. Libraries were prepared by immunoSEQ multiplex PCR; TCRdb keeps only in-frame clonotypes and omits some of them. Among around 110,000 clones, 81% were seen once, and the ten largest hold 3% to 4%. Sequenced material: peripheral blood, taken from a patient treated with radiotherapy plus ipilimumab. The source is a human donor with non-small cell lung cancer that progressed on radiotherapy plus ipilimumab. Some clones in this sample may be carry-over from other donors' samples.

The chain combines TRBV6-1 with TRBJ2-3; TRBD1 might be the D (6 bases). The ends were cut back, 4 bases at V and 6 bases at J, with 11 bases in the middle. Per the germline V gene, CDR1 is MNHNS and CDR2 is SASEGT. This CDR3 contains 13 residues. CDR3 nucleotide sequence: TGTGCCAGCAGTGGACAGGTGCGGGATACGCAGTATTTT. The encoded protein is CASSGQVRDTQYF.

This chain joins TRBV29-1 and TRBJ2-5, with 7 bases matching TRBD2. J was trimmed by 1 base and V by 2 bases; bases with no gene match: 7. CDR1 and CDR2 (germline): SQVTM, ANQGSEA. The length of the CDR3 is 15 residues. This CDR3 is CSVESVGEGQETQYF. The CDR3 DNA reads as TGCAGCGTTGAATCGGTCGGGGAGGGCCAAGAGACCCAGTACTTC. The whole variable domain, remainder taken from reference TRBV29-1 and TRBJ2-5, is SAVISQKPSRDICQRGTSLTIQCQVDSQVTMMFWYRQQPGQSLTLIATANQGSEATYESGFVIDKFPISRPNLTFSTLTVSNMSPEDSSIYLCSVESVGEGQETQYFGPGTRLLVL.

V usage is TRBV27 and J usage is TRBJ2-1; tentatively, D is TRBD1 or TRBD2 (6 bases each). Germline V gene lookup returns CDR1 MNHEY and CDR2 SMNVEV (reference sequence). The CDR3 is 14 amino acids. V was cut by 8 bases and J by 4 bases, with 15 bases left in between. For the CDR3, the DNA is TGTGCCAGCTCAGAGGGGGGACCTTACAATGAGCAGTTCTTC. It specifies CASSEGGPYNEQFF.

The chain has TRBV4-3 and TRBJ2-7; 7 nucleotides align to TRBD1. Per germline, CDR1 LGHNA and CDR2 YSLEER. The CDR3 has 14 residues. The ends lost 3 bases at V and 4 bases at J; junction bases unmatched: 6. The CDR3 DNA is TGCGCCAGCAGCCACGGGACAGCTTCTTACGAGCAGTACTTC. Protein sequence: CASSHGTASYEQYF.

The chain uses TRBV7-3 and TRBJ2-3, with TRBD2 matching over 9 bases. This CDR3 spans 15 amino acids. Germline lookup yields CDR1 SGHTA and CDR2 FQGTGA. The V segment lost 5 bases and the J segment 9 bases; nucleotides outside the gene matches: 12. CDR3 residues: CASSPAAGGQGTQYF. CDR3 in DNA: TGTGCCAGCAGCCCAGCTGCGGGGGGGCAGGGAACGCAGTATTTT.

As for this clone: The junction departs from germline at one end; a sequencing error may be responsible. The sample contains more than one DNA sequence encoding this CDR3. The gene calls are TRBV5-4 and TRBJ2-7; TRBD1 matches 8 bases. Germline-derived CDR1 and CDR2 are SGHNT and YYREEE (reference sequence). This CDR3 spans 16 amino acids. CDR3 DNA: TGCGCCAGCAGCATCAAGCCCCGACAGGGGAGCTACGAGCAGTACTTC. The encoded protein is CASSIKPRQGSYEQYF.

The genes are TRBV5-1 and TRBJ2-5, with 15 bases that match TRBD2. Germline V lookup: CDR1 SGHRS, CDR2 YFSETQ. The CDR3 is 18 amino acids. J lost 4 bases, V lost 2 bases, and 9 bases had no gene match. The CDR3 DNA sequence: TGCGCCAGCAGCTTAAGGACTAGCGGGGGGGCCGGGGTAGAGACCCAGTACTTC. Its translation is CASSLRTSGGAGVETQYF. Based on the CDR3 plus reference TRBV5-1 and TRBJ2-5, the full variable domain is KAGVTQTPRYLIKTRGQQVTLSCSPISGHRSVSWYQQTPGQGLQFLFEYFSETQRNKGNFPGRFSGRQFSNSRSEMNVSTLELGDSALYLCASSLRTSGGAGVETQYFGPGTRLLVL.

As concerns this clone: One end of the junction is discordant with germline, which a read error may explain. Other nucleotide sequences from this sample produce the same CDR3. The chain is built from TRBV19 and TRBJ2-1; 12 nucleotides match TRBD2. The germline gives CDR1 LNHDA, CDR2 SQIVND (reference sequence). The length of the CDR3 is 15 residues. The CDR3 bases are TGTGCCAGTAGCACGACTAGCGGGGGCTACAATGAGCAATTCTTC. Translated, it gives CASSTTSGGYNEQFF.

This chain connects TRBV20-1 to TRBJ1-1; a possible D gene is TRBD1 (5 bases). There are 11 residues in the CDR3. The germline CDR1 and CDR2 sequences are DFQATT and SNEGSKA (reference sequence). Trimming stripped 6 bases from V and 4 bases from J, with 9 bases between. CDR3 loop: CSAGVITEAFF. In DNA, the CDR3 is TGCAGTGCAGGGGTGATCACTGAAGCTTTCTTT.

This chain uses TRBV6-6 with TRBJ1-1; 9 bases line up with TRBD1. The V and J ends lost 4 bases and 3 bases, in that order; junction bases with no gene match: 9. Germline CDR1 MNHNY, CDR2 SVGAGI (reference sequence). The CDR3 runs 16 residues. CDR3 bases: TGTGCCAGCAGTTCGTACAGGGGGCGCAGGGACACTGAAGCTTTCTTT. This encodes CASSSYRGRRDTEAFF.

The J gene is TRBJ1-4, the V gene TRBV2; D perhaps matches TRBD1 (6 bases). V was trimmed by 7 bases and J by 14 bases, leaving 20 bases between them. This CDR3 spans 13 amino acids. The germline V gene encodes CDR1 SNHLY and CDR2 FYNNEI. This CDR3 is CASTPGRGGPLFF. CDR3 bases: TGTGCCAGCACCCCAGGCAGGGGAGGTCCTCTGTTTTTT. The whole variable domain, filled in from reference TRBV2 and TRBJ1-4, reads EPEVTQTPSHQVTQMGQEVILRCVPISNHLYFYWYRQILGQKVEFLVSFYNNEISEKSEIFDDQFSVERPDGSNFTLKIRSTKLEDSAMYFCASTPGRGGPLFFGSGTQLSVL.

This chain uses TRBV4-2 with TRBJ2-3; 8 nucleotides agree with TRBD2. V gave up 1 base and J gave up 5 bases; unmatched junction bases: 8. Germline V CDR1 and CDR2: LGHNA, YNFKEQ. The CDR3 loop spans 16 amino acids. CDR3 region: CASSQGSGGAGDTQYF. The CDR3 DNA is TGTGCCAGCAGCCAAGGTTCCGGGGGGGCTGGAGATACGCAGTATTTT.